This T cell receptor beta chain is from a study of CDR3 diversity in severe acne. V gave up 2 bases and J gave up 10 bases, with 12 bases separating them. The germline CDR1 and CDR2 sequences are MNHNY and SVGAGI (reference sequence). The CDR3 runs 13 residues. TCRdb called the PCR reads again in MiXCR, with one record for every CDR3 protein. Of 65,000 to 95,000 distinct CDR3 sequences in the sample, under 65% are singletons; the top ten hold approximately 14%. The V and J genes are TRBV6-6 and TRBJ1-5, with a tentative D call TRBD1 (5 bases). What was sequenced was blood. The origin of this receptor is a male donor in good health, without acne. Here the CDR3 DNA reads TGTGCCAGCAGTTACGGGGGAGGTGGTCCCCAGCATTTT. Translating gives CASSYGGGGPQHF.